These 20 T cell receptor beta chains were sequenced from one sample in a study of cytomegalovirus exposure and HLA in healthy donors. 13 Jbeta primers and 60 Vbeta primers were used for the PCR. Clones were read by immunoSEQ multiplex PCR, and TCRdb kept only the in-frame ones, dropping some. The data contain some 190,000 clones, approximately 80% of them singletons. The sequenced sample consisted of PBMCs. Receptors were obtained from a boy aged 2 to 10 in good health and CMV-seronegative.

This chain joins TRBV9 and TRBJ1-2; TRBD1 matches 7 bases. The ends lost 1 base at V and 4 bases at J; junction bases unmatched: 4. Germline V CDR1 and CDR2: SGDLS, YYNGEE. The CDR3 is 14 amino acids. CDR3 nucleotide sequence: TGTGCCAGCAGCGTAAAGGCAGGGGGCTATGGCTACACCTTC. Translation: CASSVKAGGYGYTF. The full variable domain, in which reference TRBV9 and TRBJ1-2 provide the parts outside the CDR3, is DSGVTQTPKHLITATGQRVTLRCSPRSGDLSVYWYQQSLDQGLQFLIQYYNGEERAKGNILERFSAQQFPDLHSELNLSSLELGDSALYFCASSVKAGGYGYTFGSGTRLTVV.

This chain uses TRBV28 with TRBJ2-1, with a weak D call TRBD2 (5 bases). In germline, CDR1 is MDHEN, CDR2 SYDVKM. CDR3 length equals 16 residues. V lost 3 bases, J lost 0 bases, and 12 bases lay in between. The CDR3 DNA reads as TGTGCCAGCAGTTTCCGCGGACTCGTCTCCTACAATGAGCAGTTCTTC. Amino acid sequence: CASSFRGLVSYNEQFF.

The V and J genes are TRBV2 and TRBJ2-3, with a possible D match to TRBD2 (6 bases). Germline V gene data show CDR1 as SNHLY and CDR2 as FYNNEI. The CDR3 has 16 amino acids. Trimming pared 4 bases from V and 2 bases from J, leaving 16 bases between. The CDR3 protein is CASSGIADLNTDTQYF. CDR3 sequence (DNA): TGTGCCAGCAGTGGAATAGCGGACTTAAACACAGATACGCAGTATTTT.

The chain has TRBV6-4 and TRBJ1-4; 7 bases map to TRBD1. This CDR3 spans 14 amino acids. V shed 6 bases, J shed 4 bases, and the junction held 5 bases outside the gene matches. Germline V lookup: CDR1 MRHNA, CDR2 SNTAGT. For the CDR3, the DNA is TGTGCCAGCAGGAAACAGGGGATTAATGAAAAACTGTTTTTT. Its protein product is CASRKQGINEKLFF.

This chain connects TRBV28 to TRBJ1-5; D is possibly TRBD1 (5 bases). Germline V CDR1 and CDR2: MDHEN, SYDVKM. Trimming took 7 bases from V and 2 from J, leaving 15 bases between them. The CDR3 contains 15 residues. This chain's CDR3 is CASKIEGAGNQPQHF. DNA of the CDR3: TGTGCCAGCAAAATAGAAGGGGCCGGCAATCAGCCCCAGCATTTT.

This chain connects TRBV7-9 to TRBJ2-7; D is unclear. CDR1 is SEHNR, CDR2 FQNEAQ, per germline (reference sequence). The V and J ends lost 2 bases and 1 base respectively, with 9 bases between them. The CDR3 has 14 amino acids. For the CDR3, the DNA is TGTGCCAGCAGCTTACCGGGTCAGTCCTACGAGCAGTACTTC. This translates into CASSLPGQSYEQYF.

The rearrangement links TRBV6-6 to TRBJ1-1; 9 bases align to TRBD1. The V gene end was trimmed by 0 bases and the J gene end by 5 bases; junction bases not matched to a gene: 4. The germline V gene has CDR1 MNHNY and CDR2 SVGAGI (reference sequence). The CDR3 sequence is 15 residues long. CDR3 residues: CASSYSQGARTEAFF. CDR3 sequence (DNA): TGTGCCAGCAGTTACTCACAGGGGGCGAGGACTGAAGCTTTCTTT.

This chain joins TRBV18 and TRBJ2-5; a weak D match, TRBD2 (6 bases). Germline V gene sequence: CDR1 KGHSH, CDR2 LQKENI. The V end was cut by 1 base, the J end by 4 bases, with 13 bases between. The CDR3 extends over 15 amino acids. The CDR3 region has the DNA TGTGCCAGCTCACCACTCTGGGAGGCGTCAGAGACCCAGTACTTC. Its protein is CASSPLWEASETQYF.

The DNA of the CDR3 is TGCGCCAGCAGCCGATTTGGGGGCCGGAACACCGGGGAGCTGTTTTTT. This translates into CASSRFGGRNTGELFF. The rearrangement uses TRBV5-1 and TRBJ2-2; TRBD1 might be the D (6 bases). V lost 4 bases and J lost 1, with 14 bases in between. Germline values: CDR1 SGHRS, CDR2 YFSETQ. The CDR3 sequence is 16 residues long. Looking up the rest from reference TRBV5-1 and TRBJ2-2 gives the full variable domain: KAGVTQTPRYLIKTRGQQVTLSCSPISGHRSVSWYQQTPGQGLQFLFEYFSETQRNKGNFPGRFSGRQFSNSRSEMNVSTLELGDSALYLCASSRFGGRNTGELFFGEGSRLTVL.

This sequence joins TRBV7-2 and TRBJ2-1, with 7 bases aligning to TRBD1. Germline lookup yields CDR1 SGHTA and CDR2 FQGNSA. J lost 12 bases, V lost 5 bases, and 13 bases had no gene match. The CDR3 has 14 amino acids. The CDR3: CASSPAASGTAQFF. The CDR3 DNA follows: TGTGCCAGCAGCCCCGCAGCATCTGGGACAGCGCAGTTCTTC.

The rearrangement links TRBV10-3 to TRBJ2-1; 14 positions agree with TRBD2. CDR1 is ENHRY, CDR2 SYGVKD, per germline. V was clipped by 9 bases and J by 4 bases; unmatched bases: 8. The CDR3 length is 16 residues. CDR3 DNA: TGTGCCATATCGGGGACTAGCGGGAGAGGGTACAATGAGCAGTTCTTC. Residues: CAISGTSGRGYNEQFF.

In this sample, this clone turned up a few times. The CDR3 DNA is TGCGCCAGCAGCCGAGACTACCTCGAGCAGTACTTC. It encodes CASSRDYLEQYF. The chain couples TRBV5-1 to TRBJ2-7; a weak D match, TRBD2 (5 bases). Per the germline V gene, CDR1 is SGHRS and CDR2 is YFSETQ. The CDR3 length is 12 residues. The V end was cut by 4 bases, the J end by 6 bases, with 11 bases between. The variable domain in full, with the rest retrieved from reference TRBV5-1 and TRBJ2-7, is KAGVTQTPRYLIKTRGQQVTLSCSPISGHRSVSWYQQTPGQGLQFLFEYFSETQRNKGNFPGRFSGRQFSNSRSEMNVSTLELGDSALYLCASSRDYLEQYFGPGTRLTVT.

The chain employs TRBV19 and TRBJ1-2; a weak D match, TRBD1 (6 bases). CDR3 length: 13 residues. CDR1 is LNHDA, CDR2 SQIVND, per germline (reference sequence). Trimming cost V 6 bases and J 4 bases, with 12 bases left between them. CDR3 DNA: TGTGCCAGTAGCCCCGGGACACTCTATGGCTACACCTTC. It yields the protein CASSPGTLYGYTF.

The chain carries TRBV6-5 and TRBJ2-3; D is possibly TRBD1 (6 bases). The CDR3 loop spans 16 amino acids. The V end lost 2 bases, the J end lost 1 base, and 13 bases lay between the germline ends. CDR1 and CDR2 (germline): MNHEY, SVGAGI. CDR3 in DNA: TGTGCCAGCAGTTACAGTAGGACAGTCGGCACAGATACGCAGTATTTT. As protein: CASSYSRTVGTDTQYF.

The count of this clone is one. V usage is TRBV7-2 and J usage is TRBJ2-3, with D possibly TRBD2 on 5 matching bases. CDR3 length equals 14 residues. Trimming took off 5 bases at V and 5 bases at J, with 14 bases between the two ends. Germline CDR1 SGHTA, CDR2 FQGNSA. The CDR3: CASSLIGIIDTQYF. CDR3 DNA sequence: TGTGCCAGCAGCCTAATCGGGATCATAGATACGCAGTATTTT.

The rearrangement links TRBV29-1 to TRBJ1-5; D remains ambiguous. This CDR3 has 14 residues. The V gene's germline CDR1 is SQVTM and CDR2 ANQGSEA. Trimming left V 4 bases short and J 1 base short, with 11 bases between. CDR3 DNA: TGCAGCGTTGCGGGGTCAGAGAGCAATCAGCCCCAGCATTTT. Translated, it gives CSVAGSESNQPQHF.

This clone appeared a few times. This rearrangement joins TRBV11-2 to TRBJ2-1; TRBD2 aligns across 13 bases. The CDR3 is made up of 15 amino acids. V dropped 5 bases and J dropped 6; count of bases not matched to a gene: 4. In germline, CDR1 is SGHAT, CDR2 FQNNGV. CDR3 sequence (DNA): TGTGCCAGCAGCCCCGGACTAGCGGGGGTCAATGAGCAGTTCTTC. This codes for CASSPGLAGVNEQFF.

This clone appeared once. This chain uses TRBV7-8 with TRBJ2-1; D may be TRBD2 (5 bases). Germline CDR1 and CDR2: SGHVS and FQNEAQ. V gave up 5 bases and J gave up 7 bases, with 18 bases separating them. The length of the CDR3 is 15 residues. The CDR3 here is CASSPRVLGPNEQFF. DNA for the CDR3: TGTGCCAGCAGCCCGCGGGTCTTAGGCCCTAATGAGCAGTTCTTC.

CDR3 nucleotide sequence: TGCAGCGGAGACAGGGGGTTCAATGAGCAGTTCTTC. Residues: CSGDRGFNEQFF. The chain uses TRBV29-1 and TRBJ2-1; TRBD1 matches 9 bases. CDR3 length equals 12 residues. CDR1 is SQVTM, CDR2 ANQGSEA, per germline. After removal of 7 bases from V and 6 bases from J, the junction contained 4 bases not matched to a gene.

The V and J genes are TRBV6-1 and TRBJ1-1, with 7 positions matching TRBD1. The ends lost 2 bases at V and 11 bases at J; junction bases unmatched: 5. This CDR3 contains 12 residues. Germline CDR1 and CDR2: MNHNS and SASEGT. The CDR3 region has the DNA TGTGCCAGCAGTGAACCACAGGGGACGGCTTTCTTT. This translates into CASSEPQGTAFF.